Listed below are T cell receptor beta chains from one sample, sequenced in a study of T cell responses to AZD1222 COVID-19 vaccine. Sequencing was performed with immunoSEQ multiplex PCR; in TCRdb, only in-frame clones are kept and a portion is missing. The table records around 130,000 clones, less than 95% of them present only once. The material sequenced was peripheral blood, taken on day 0 of AZD1222 vaccination. All receptors come from an adult in good health. Each CDR3 is given with its conserved first and last residue. A D gene is named only where the DNA matches it firmly. Clone size is shown for a subset of rows, as once, few, many or a class of expanded clone.

D	V	size	length	J	DNA	CDR3
TRBD1	TRBV2	.	18	TRBJ1-2	TGTGCCAGCAGTGAAGAAAATAGGCGGACAGGGGATTCCTATGGCTACACCTTC	CASSEENRRTGDSYGYTF
.	TRBV11-1	.	15	TRBJ1-1	TGTGCCAGCAGCCGCTTCAACAGGGTAGAAACTGAAGCTTTCTTT	CASSRFNRVETEAFF
.	TRBV7-8	.	19	TRBJ2-3	TGTGCCAGCAGCTTAGAGGCGTTTCGACTAGAGCGGGGCACAGATACGCAGTATTTT	CASSLEAFRLERGTDTQYF
TRBD1	TRBV13	.	13	TRBJ2-4	TGTGCCAGCAGAAGGGACAGGGGGGGCATTCAGTACTTC	CASRRDRGGIQYF
.	TRBV11-2	.	18	TRBJ2-2	TGTGCCAGCTCGGGCCTTGGAGGGCCGGGGGTTCACACCGGGGAGCTGTTTTTT	CASSGLGGPGVHTGELFF
.	TRBV27	.	13	TRBJ1-2	TGTGCCAGCAGCCCCCTGGGGGACTATGGCTACACCTTC	CASSPLGDYGYTF
.	TRBV21-1	.	14	TRBJ2-3	TGTGCCAGCAGCAAGGCCGTAGCCCCAGATACGCAGTATTTT	CASSKAVAPDTQYF
.	TRBV10-1	.	14	TRBJ1-1	TGCGCCAGCAGACCAACAGGGTTCGACACTGAAGCTTTCTTT	CASRPTGFDTEAFF
TRBD2	TRBV3-1/TRBV3-2	.	16	TRBJ2-3	TGTGCCAGCAGCCATACACTAGCGGGAGGCACAGATACGCAGTATTTT	CASSHTLAGGTDTQYF
.	TRBV19	.	15	TRBJ1-6	TGTGCCAGTAGTAAGACCCTCTCCTATAATTCACCCCTCCACTTT	CASSKTLSYNSPLHF
.	TRBV5-6	.	12	TRBJ1-4	TGTGCCAGCAGCTTGGGCGAAAAGCAACTGTTTTTT	CASSLGEKQLFF
.	TRBV6-5	.	14	TRBJ1-1	TGTGCCAGCAGAGTGGGGGGACAGAACACTGAAGCTTTCTTT	CASRVGGQNTEAFF
.	TRBV19	.	13	TRBJ2-2	TGTGCCAGTACCCCCAGAATGCACGGGGAGCTGTTTTTT	CASTPRMHGELFF
.	TRBV29-1	once	13	TRBJ1-4	TGCAGCGTTGGGCTCTCTCAGGGGGAAAAACTGTTTTTT	CSVGLSQGEKLFF
.	TRBV18	.	15	TRBJ1-1	TGTGCCAGCTCACCGGGTGGAAGGGTTAACACTGAAGCTTTCTTT	CASSPGGRVNTEAFF
TRBD2	TRBV6-1	.	14	TRBJ2-3	TGTGCCAGCAGTGAACAATTAGCGGGAGATACGCAGTATTTT	CASSEQLAGDTQYF
.	TRBV11-2	.	15	TRBJ1-2	TGTGCCAGCAGCTTACGGGGGGCACTACTCTATGGCTACACCTTC	CASSLRGALLYGYTF
TRBD2	TRBV30	.	15	TRBJ2-5	TGTGCCTGGAGTCCCGGACTAGCGGGAGTTGAGACCCAGTACTTC	CAWSPGLAGVETQYF
.	TRBV9	.	16	TRBJ1-3	TGTGCCAGCAGCGTAGCTCAAGGTCGGTCCGGCGACACCATATATTTT	CASSVAQGRSGDTIYF
.	TRBV12-3/TRBV12-4	.	12	TRBJ2-2	TGTGCCAGCAGTTGGAACACCGGGGAGCTGTTTTTT	CASSWNTGELFF
.	TRBV28	.	14	TRBJ1-1	TGTGCCAGCAGTTTAACGGGGGGGGACTTAAGGTCTTTCTTT	CASSLTGGDLRSFF
.	TRBV19	.	14	TRBJ2-7	TGTGCCAGTAGTATGGGGGGTGGCCTCTACGAGCAGTACTTC	CASSMGGGLYEQYF
TRBD2	TRBV28	.	16	TRBJ2-7	TGTGCCAGCAGTTTATATCCTCTAGCGGGACCCAACGAGCAGTACTTC	CASSLYPLAGPNEQYF
.	TRBV9	.	15	TRBJ1-5	TGTGCCAGCAGCACCCAGTGGCAAACTGATCAGCCCCAGCATTTT	CASSTQWQTDQPQHF
TRBD1	TRBV20-1	.	13	TRBJ1-1	TGCAGTGCTAGTTTGGACAGGGGCATTGAAGCTTTCTTT	CSASLDRGIEAFF
TRBD1	TRBV5-6	once	16	TRBJ1-1	TGTGCCAGCAGCTGGGGACAGGGGAGAGGGAACACTGAAGCTTTCTTT	CASSWGQGRGNTEAFF
.	TRBV15	once	14	TRBJ1-6	TGTGCCACCAGCAGAGTGGCAGGATACTCACCCCTCCACTTT	CATSRVAGYSPLHF
TRBD1	TRBV9	once	17	TRBJ1-5	TGTGCCAGTAGGTCGTGGGACAGGGCAAATAGCAATCAGCCCCAGCATTTT	CASRSWDRANSNQPQHF
.	TRBV7-9	.	11	TRBJ1-2	TGTGCCAGCAGCGACGACACCGGCTACACCTTC	CASSDDTGYTF
.	TRBV5-1	.	15	TRBJ2-5	TGCGCCAGCAGCTTGGCCGGGGATTTGGGGGAGACCCAGTACTTC	CASSLAGDLGETQYF
.	TRBV28	.	14	TRBJ2-1	TGTGCCAGCAGTTGGTACAGGGAGTACAATGAGCAGTTCTTC	CASSWYREYNEQFF
.	TRBV9	.	15	TRBJ1-5	TGTGCCAGCAGCGTAGGAGGGAATGGCAATCAGCCCCAGCATTTT	CASSVGGNGNQPQHF
.	TRBV29-1	.	11	TRBJ2-7	TGCAGCGTTGGTTCTTCCTACGAGCAGTACTTC	CSVGSSYEQYF
TRBD1	TRBV12-3/TRBV12-4	.	13	TRBJ1-5	TGTGCCAGCACTACCAGGGGGACTCAGCCCCAGCATTTT	CASTTRGTQPQHF
.	TRBV12-3/TRBV12-4	.	13	TRBJ2-5	TGTGCCAGCAGTCCTGCGGGCTTTGAGACCCAGTACTTC	CASSPAGFETQYF
TRBD1	TRBV4-2	.	14	TRBJ1-2	TGTGCCAGCAACCGGGACACAGGGGCCTATGGCTACACCTTC	CASNRDTGAYGYTF
.	TRBV14	.	14	TRBJ2-7	TGTGCCAGCAGCCAAGATGCAGGCATCTCCGAGCAGTACTTC	CASSQDAGISEQYF
.	TRBV3-1/TRBV3-2	.	13	TRBJ1-2	TGTGCCAGCAGCCATTGGGCAGGGGACGGCTACACCTTC	CASSHWAGDGYTF
TRBD1	TRBV19	.	16	TRBJ1-2	TGTGCCAGTAGTATCCAGGGGGCGCGCCCCGACTATGGCTACACCTTC	CASSIQGARPDYGYTF
.	TRBV7-6	.	11	TRBJ2-5	TGTGCCAGCATGGGGTCCGGGACCCAGTACTTC	CASMGSGTQYF
.	TRBV5-1	.	14	TRBJ1-1	TGCGCCAGCAGGTTAGAGGTAGTCTCCGATGAAGCTTTCTTT	CASRLEVVSDEAFF
TRBD1	TRBV4-2	.	18	TRBJ1-1	TGTGCCAGCAGCCCAACTTTTTTCAGGGGGAGAGGGAACACTGAAGCTTTCTTT	CASSPTFFRGRGNTEAFF
TRBD1	TRBV5-1	.	13	TRBJ1-6	TGCGCCAGCAGCAGGGACAGTCGATCACCCCTCCACTTT	CASSRDSRSPLHF
.	TRBV4-1	.	15	TRBJ2-1	TGCGCCAGCAGCCAAGATCGGACCGCCTGGGATGAGCAGTTCTTC	CASSQDRTAWDEQFF
.	TRBV3-1/TRBV3-2	.	14	TRBJ1-1	TGTGCCAGCAGCAAGACAGGTCCGCGGCCTGAAGCTTTCTTT	CASSKTGPRPEAFF
.	TRBV19	many	14	TRBJ1-5	TGTGCCAGTAGGGGGGCGAGTTACAATCAGCCCCAGCATTTT	CASRGASYNQPQHF
.	TRBV29-1	.	14	TRBJ1-1	TGCAGCGTTGACTGGGGGACCATGAACACTGAAGCTTTCTTT	CSVDWGTMNTEAFF
.	TRBV2	.	20	TRBJ2-6	TGTGCCAGCGATGGGAGGGGAAACCGGGACAGGACTTCTGGGGCCAACGTCCTGACTTTC	CASDGRGNRDRTSGANVLTF
.	TRBV30	.	14	TRBJ1-6	TGTGCCTGGAGGGGGGGCCTGCGGGACTCACCCCTCCACTTT	CAWRGGLRDSPLHF
.	TRBV3-1/TRBV3-2	.	13	TRBJ1-5	TGTGCCAGCAGTCAAGTTGATAATCAGCCCCAGCATTTT	CASSQVDNQPQHF
.	TRBV19	.	16	TRBJ2-1	TGTGCCAGTAGTACTCCTAGGGACTACAGGGTCAATGAGCAGTTCTTC	CASSTPRDYRVNEQFF
TRBD1	TRBV4-1	.	15	TRBJ1-5	TGCGCCAGCAGCCTAAGCGGACAGGGCGAACAGCCCCAGCATTTT	CASSLSGQGEQPQHF
.	TRBV18	.	15	TRBJ1-6	TGTGCCAGCTCACCCATCCAGGATTATAATTCACCCCTCCACTTT	CASSPIQDYNSPLHF
.	TRBV2	.	15	TRBJ1-5	TGTGCCAGCAGGGACGCTACCGGTGGCAATCAGCCCCAGCATTTT	CASRDATGGNQPQHF
.	TRBV12-5	.	11	TRBJ2-7	TGTGCTAGTGGTTTGGGGGGCGAGCAGTACTTC	CASGLGGEQYF